This T cell receptor beta chain was identified in a study of blood T cell repertoires in COVID-19. At the level of the study: Donors in the United States, Italy and Spain gave samples during acute or convalescent COVID-19. The cDNA or gDNA used as material had been derived from T cells, B-cell-depleted T cells, or PBMCs.

In the authors' workflow: It was from reference gene primer amplification that nucleated cell counts were estimated. Sequenced by immunoSEQ multiplex PCR; TCRdb stores in-frame clones only, minus some. V, J and clone size reflect that table, while D and trimming were determined from the DNA. The repertoire holds about 300,000 clones, with around 82% as singletons. This sequence was found in a woman aged 45-65 years with acute or convalescent COVID-19. Sequencing was performed on peripheral blood.

CDR3 sequence (DNA): TGTGCCAGCAGTGAACAGCAGGCAGCGGCCCAGCATTTT. This gives the protein CASSEQQAAAQHF. This chain links TRBV6-1 with TRBJ1-5; no firm D call. CDR3 size: 13 residues. CDR1 and CDR2 (germline): MNHNS, SASEGT. V was pared by 2 bases and J by 11 bases, with 13 bases between.